A selection of T cell receptor beta chains follows, all from one sample in a study of T cells in Graves' hyperthyroidism and ophthalmopathy. One entry per CDR3 protein, called by TCRdb with MiXCR from the multiplex PCR reads. The sample has 600,000 or so distinct CDR3 sequences, around 14% seen once. Source material: blood. These receptors were taken from a woman in her late teens or twenties with Graves' ophthalmopathy. Both conserved end residues are part of each CDR3. The order of the fields is V gene, D gene, J gene, clone size, CDR3 DNA, CDR3 protein. A D gene is named only where the DNA matches it firmly. Some rows have no size entry. The others give once, few or many, or a class for an expanded clone.

>TRBV5-1|-|TRBJ1-3|few
TGCGCCAGCAGCCCAGGGCCTGGATCCACCATATATTTT
CASSPGPGSTIYF
>TRBV28|TRBD1|TRBJ1-1|many
TGTGCCAGCAGAATGAACCCCGGGACAGGGGGCACTGAAGCTTTCTTT
CASRMNPGTGGTEAFF
>TRBV7-2|TRBD2|TRBJ2-7|-
TGTGCCAGCAGCTTAGGAGGGACTAGCGGGAGACCCGAATTTAGGTTC
CASSLGGTSGRPEFRF
>TRBV12-3/TRBV12-4|-|TRBJ1-2|many
TGTGCCAGCAGCCACCCGGGAACAGGGCCGAGGGCTAACTATGGCTACACCTTC
CASSHPGTGPRANYGYTF
>TRBV18|-|TRBJ1-1|many
TGTGCCAGCTCACCACGTCCGGACGTGAACACTGAAGCTTTCTTT
CASSPRPDVNTEAFF
>TRBV7-9|TRBD1|TRBJ1-5|many
TGTGCCAGCAGCCCCGACAGGGTTCAGCCCCAGCATTTT
CASSPDRVQPQHF
>TRBV6-5|TRBD2|TRBJ2-7|many
TGTGCCAGCAGTTATGGGACTAGCGGGAGTAACTACGAGCAGTACTTC
CASSYGTSGSNYEQYF
>TRBV7-9|-|TRBJ2-7|-
TGTGCCAGCAGCTTCCCGGGGGACCCTTACGAGCAGTACTTC
CASSFPGDPYEQYF
>TRBV28|TRBD2|TRBJ2-2|few
TGTGCCAGCAGTGGGGAGGGACCAAACACCGGGGAGCTGTTTTTT
CASSGEGPNTGELFF
>TRBV5-5|TRBD1|TRBJ1-4|many
TGTGCCAGCAGCTTATGGCAGGGGGATGAAAAACTGTTTTTT
CASSLWQGDEKLFF
>TRBV11-2|TRBD1|TRBJ2-7|few
TGTGCCAGCAGCCAAGGGACAGGTTCTTTTCCCTACGAGCAGTACTTC
CASSQGTGSFPYEQYF
>TRBV27|-|TRBJ2-7|-
TGTGCCAGCAGCTCGCAGGTACCCCGCGAGCAGTACTTC
CASSSQVPREQYF
>TRBV6-7|-|TRBJ2-3|few
TGTGCCAGCAGTTACATGCGGAGCACAGATACGCAGTATTTT
CASSYMRSTDTQYF
>TRBV7-9|-|TRBJ1-6|-
TGTGCCAGCAGCTTACGGGGTTCACCCCTCCACTTT
CASSLRGSPLHF
>TRBV7-9|-|TRBJ2-2|few
TGTGCCAGCAGCCCGAATTCCGTGGGGGAGCTGTTTTTT
CASSPNSVGELFF
>TRBV27|-|TRBJ2-3|-
TGTGCCAGCACCCCCGGGCAGGGCACAGATACGCAGTATTTT
CASTPGQGTDTQYF
>TRBV28|-|TRBJ1-3|few
TGTGCCAGCAGTTTTACCGGGGGTTTCTCTGGAAACACCATATATTTT
CASSFTGGFSGNTIYF
>TRBV9|-|TRBJ1-3|few
TGTGCCAGCAGTCAGGGAGGGGATGGAAACACCATATATTTT
CASSQGGDGNTIYF
>TRBV11-2|-|TRBJ1-3|few
TGTGCCAGCAGCCGGGGGGGGGGAACTGCTGGAAACACCATATATTTT
CASSRGGGTAGNTIYF
>TRBV28|-|TRBJ1-2|-
TGTGCCAGCAGCTACCATGACGCGACATCTAACTATGGCTACACCTTC
CASSYHDATSNYGYTF
>TRBV12-3/TRBV12-4|TRBD2|TRBJ2-7|many
TGTGCCAGCAAACCTAGCGGGAGGAGCCCCTACGAGCAGTACTTC
CASKPSGRSPYEQYF
>TRBV24-1|TRBD2|TRBJ2-1|-
TGTGCCAGCAGTGACCCCGGGGGTAGCGGGACTTACAATGAGCAGTTCTTC
CASSDPGGSGTYNEQFF
>TRBV7-7|-|TRBJ1-1|many
TGTGCTAGCAGCGTATGGCAGGGGCAGGAAGCTTTCTTT
CASSVWQGQEAFF
>TRBV6-5|-|TRBJ2-3|-
TGTGCCAGCAGTTACTCGATGGGACTTGGAGATACGCAGTATTTT
CASSYSMGLGDTQYF
>TRBV9|-|TRBJ2-5|few
TGTGCCAGCAGCGGCAACAGATCCCAAGAGACCCAGTACTTC
CASSGNRSQETQYF
>TRBV5-1|TRBD2|TRBJ2-3|-
TGCGCCAGCAGCCAAGATGGGTCTAGCGGGAGTGCAGATACGCAGTATTTT
CASSQDGSSGSADTQYF
>TRBV9|-|TRBJ2-2|few
TGTGCCAGCAGCGTAGACAGCCGGGAGCTGTTTTTT
CASSVDSRELFF
>TRBV7-6|-|TRBJ1-3|few
TGTGCCAGCAGGGCTGCGGGGCCCTTCTCTGGAAACACCATATATTTT
CASRAAGPFSGNTIYF
>TRBV4-1|-|TRBJ2-3|many
TGCGCCAGCAGCCCATATACGAGCACAGATACGCAGTATTTT
CASSPYTSTDTQYF
>TRBV9|-|TRBJ2-5|many
TGTGCCAGCAGCGTAGAACTGGGCAGGGCTCAAGAGACCCAGTACTTC
CASSVELGRAQETQYF
>TRBV27|-|TRBJ1-1|many
TGTGCCAGTAAAAATGACGTCGGTGAAGCTTTCTTT
CASKNDVGEAFF
>TRBV20-1|-|TRBJ2-2|-
TGCAGTGCTAGAGATTACAGGCGCCCGGGCACCGGGGAGCTGTTTTTT
CSARDYRRPGTGELFF
>TRBV7-9|-|TRBJ2-7|many
TGTGCCAGCAGCTCAAACTACGAGCAGTACTTC
CASSSNYEQYF
>TRBV6-5|-|TRBJ2-1|-
TGTGCCAGCAGTTACCGCGGGACGGAACTAAGGGAGCAGTTCTTC
CASSYRGTELREQFF
>TRBV20-1|TRBD2|TRBJ2-7|many
TGCAGTGCCAAGACTAGCGGGAGCGTCCACGAGCAGTACTTC
CSAKTSGSVHEQYF
>TRBV6-1|-|TRBJ2-7|many
TGTGCCAGCAGTAGCGGTAGCGGTGAATACGAGCAGTACTTC
CASSSGSGEYEQYF
>TRBV5-8|TRBD1|TRBJ2-7|-
TGTGCCAGCAGCCTGGGGGGACAGGTCTACGAGCAGTACTTC
CASSLGGQVYEQYF
>TRBV11-3|-|TRBJ2-1|-
TGTGCCAGCAGCTTAGAAGGGGGGGACTACAATGAGCAGTTCTTC
CASSLEGGDYNEQFF
>TRBV5-1|TRBD2|TRBJ2-1|many
TGCGCCAGCAGCAAGGGACTAGCGGGAGGGGGCAATGAGCAGTTCTTC
CASSKGLAGGGNEQFF
>TRBV18|-|TRBJ2-7|many
TGTGCCAGCTCACCGGACACCGGCACCGAGCAGTACTTC
CASSPDTGTEQYF
>TRBV12-3/TRBV12-4|TRBD1|TRBJ2-7|-
TGTGCCAGCTCCCTCTATGGACAGGGGGTTTACGAGCAGTACTTC
CASSLYGQGVYEQYF
>TRBV12-3/TRBV12-4|-|TRBJ1-6|many
TGTGCCAGCAGTATACGACAGATCTATAATTCACCCCTCCACTTT
CASSIRQIYNSPLHF